This T cell receptor beta chain appears in the sequencing data of a study of identical twins listed by TCRdb under 2016. Notes on the research overall: To test whether fetal clonotypes persist, the study used deep sequencing on TCR alpha and beta repertoires from monozygotic twins, unrelated adults of various ages, and cord blood. Replicate twin experiments were performed at different times using different library preparation protocols to rule out contamination. What the research found in general, with its limitations: In beta out-of-frame sequences, excess twin sharing was weaker, because having fewer shared sequences lowered the signal-to-noise ratio. Compared with coincidental sharing between unrelated individuals, out-of-frame TCR alpha sequences shared between twins showed an excess of sequences with low generation probability. Invariant T cells such as MAIT and iNKT could partly confound zero-insertion analyses, although diverse VJ usage argued against such confounding for most clonotypes. Out-of-frame TCR alpha sharing in monozygotic twins was systematically underestimated by recombination models, whereas sharing between unrelated individuals was in agreement with the recombination models. Fewer insertions were carried by abundant cord blood beta clonotypes, a similar but weaker trend appeared in young adult naive repertoires, and no such trend appeared in memory repertoires. Conclusions relied on cross-sectional statistical analysis, since the same donors could not be followed over many years.

There are a few counts of this clonotype. The antigen it recognizes is unknown. No base-level quality is on record; no much larger clone is a single base apart. Library preparation was by 5' RACE. The data were produced on an Illumina HiSeq 2000. Template switching added a universal primer binding site, and the final cDNA carried a unique molecular identifier that allowed TCR cDNA molecules to be counted accurately. First-strand cDNA for TCR alpha and beta chains was synthesized from specific primers in the conserved constant-segment region. Each cDNA library was double barcoded, with a SMART-Mk sample barcode plus Illumina barcodes, to control for contamination. Two successive PCR steps introduced TruSeq adapter sequences along with Illumina sample barcodes. Sequencing of the TCR alpha and beta cDNA libraries was done on the Illumina HiSeq platform using custom primers. Under the source paper's analysis protocol: Raw reads were processed with MiGEC to extract unique molecular identifiers, and MiXCR was used to determine CDR3 positions. Recombination models were inferred per individual with the repgenHMM and IGoR tools using an EM algorithm. Shared clonotypes were analyzed with the tcR package in R, and sharing was normalized by the product of cloneset sizes. Out-of-frame nonproductive sequences were analyzed to study raw recombination free of thymic and clonal selection effects. TCRdb itself trimmed the public reads at Q25 with fastp, ran MiXCR and retained productive beta chains. Identical CDR3 protein sequences are pooled into one entry, listed with their most common genes and DNA. It is TCRdb's table, rather than the study itself, that gives the V and J calls and clone size. Counted in this sample were about 340,000 distinct CDR3 sequences; about 9% of them appeared once. Approximately 9.3% of the sample belongs to the ten largest clones.

Every donor in the study was a healthy Caucasian. Three unrelated non-twin adults were additionally sequenced: a male aged 18 to 29, a male aged 50 to 59 and a female aged 50 to 59. Miltenyi CD45RO+ enrichment and human naive T-cell isolation kits were used to isolate memory (CD45RO+) and naive T cells from PBMC. Taken from the germline V gene (reference sequence), the CDR1 and CDR2 loops are LGHDT and YNNKEL. Spanning cysteine to valine, the CDR3 consists of 13 amino acids. The retained sequence is limited to the CDR3, 39 bases, with the frame set at the first base. V was cut back by 4 bases and J by 0 bases, leaving a gap of 7 bases between them.

The clonotype comes from a woman aged 45-65 years in good health. Source material: naive T cells sorted from blood. This specimen's cell subset or site label, interpreted: cells isolated with a human naive T-cell isolation kit. The rearrangement combines TRBV3-1 with TRBJ2-7, with no confidently assigned D gene. CDR3 reads: CASSPYRSYEQYV. The bases are TGTGCCAGCAGCCCTTACCGCTCCTACGAGCAGTACGTC.